A selection of T cell receptor beta chains follows, all from one sample in a study of early T cells in non-severe SARS-CoV-2 infection. MiXCR was run by TCRdb on the 5' RACE reads, yielding one entry per CDR3 protein. This sample yields 30,000 to 40,000 distinct CDR3 sequences, of which about 5% are seen a single time; roughly 15% belongs to the top ten. The material sequenced was whole blood. Receptors originate from an adult who was a healthcare worker with PCR-confirmed SARS-CoV-2 infection or an uninfected control (not recorded which). The CDR3 runs from the conserved cysteine through the conserved F or W. D genes are given only for firm matches. Not every row has a clone size; where given, it reads once, few, many or a size class.

J | size | V | D | DNA | CDR3
TRBJ2-7 | many | TRBV6-2/TRBV6-3 | TRBD2 | TGTGCCAGTTTTAAAAGCGGGGGTAACTCCTACGAGCAGTACTTC | CASFKSGGNSYEQYF
TRBJ2-1 | few | TRBV7-3 | . | TGTGCCAGCAGCCTTCTGGACTACAATGAGCAGTTCTTC | CASSLLDYNEQFF
TRBJ2-7 | . | TRBV6-2/TRBV6-3 | . | TGTGCCAGCAGGCCACTCAACAGGGACCGCCCCTACGAGCAGTACTTC | CASRPLNRDRPYEQYF
TRBJ2-5 | many | TRBV20-1 | . | TGCAGTGCTAGATCGCCAGGGGTTGGGGAGACCCAGTACTTC | CSARSPGVGETQYF
TRBJ2-1 | few | TRBV7-6 | . | TGTGCCAGCAGCCAGGGGTCCTGGCGGGGCTCCTACAATGAGCAGTTCTTC | CASSQGSWRGSYNEQFF
TRBJ2-1 | few | TRBV20-1 | TRBD1 | TGCAGTGCCAAGATGTCCGGGACAGAAAGAACCACCTACAATGAGCAGTTCTTC | CSAKMSGTERTTYNEQFF
TRBJ1-1 | few | TRBV6-6 | . | TGTGCCAGCACCTGGGGACGGCTAAACACTGAAGCTTTCTTT | CASTWGRLNTEAFF
TRBJ1-1 | many | TRBV20-1 | . | TGCAGTGCTAGGCTACCAGTGAACACTGAAGCTTTCTTT | CSARLPVNTEAFF
TRBJ1-6 | . | TRBV27 | . | TGTGCCAGCAGTTTATTAGTGGGTAATTCACCCCTCCACTTT | CASSLLVGNSPLHF
TRBJ2-5 | . | TRBV12-3/TRBV12-4 | . | TGTGCCAGCAGCTACAGAGAGACCCAGTACTTC | CASSYRETQYF
TRBJ1-1 | many | TRBV4-3 | . | TGCGCCAGCAGCCAAGATTCCCAGGGGCCCCCTTACACTGAAGCTTTCTTT | CASSQDSQGPPYTEAFF
TRBJ2-1 | . | TRBV7-8 | . | TGTGCCAGCGGGCGCAGCTCTTACAATGAGCAGTTCTTC | CASGRSSYNEQFF
TRBJ1-2 | many | TRBV10-3 | . | TGTGCCGCCTCACGGGGGGCGTATAGCCAATATGGCTACACCTTC | CAASRGAYSQYGYTF
TRBJ2-3 | many | TRBV7-9 | . | TGTGCCAGCAGTAGACCTGATACGCAGTATTTT | CASSRPDTQYF
TRBJ1-5 | . | TRBV20-1 | . | TGCAGTGCCCAACAGGGAGCCCAGCCCCAGCATTTT | CSAQQGAQPQHF
TRBJ1-1 | many | TRBV27 | . | TGTGCCAGCAGTTTAACTAACGGGAGGAACACTGAAGCTTTCTTT | CASSLTNGRNTEAFF
TRBJ1-6 | . | TRBV5-1 | TRBD1 | TGCGCCAGCAGCTTGGAGTTAATCGGACAGGCATCACCCCTCCACTTT | CASSLELIGQASPLHF
TRBJ2-1 | few | TRBV4-3 | . | TGCGCCAGCAGCCAAGGACCCTCAAATGAGCAGTTCTTC | CASSQGPSNEQFF
TRBJ1-5 | many | TRBV21-1 | . | TGTGCCAGCAGCAAAGCGGTGGTACTGATAGAACAGCCCCAGCATTTT | CASSKAVVLIEQPQHF
TRBJ2-3 | many | TRBV10-3 | . | TGTGCCATCAGTGCGGCGAGCACAGATACGCAGTATTTT | CAISAASTDTQYF
TRBJ1-1 | . | TRBV4-2 | . | TGTGCCAGCAGCCAAGTGACGAGGGCTGAAGCTTTCTTT | CASSQVTRAEAFF
TRBJ2-5 | . | TRBV7-3 | . | TGTGCCAGCAGTTCCGGGCCCGTGGAGACCCAGTACTTC | CASSSGPVETQYF
TRBJ1-5 | many | TRBV19 | . | TGTGCCAGCGCCCCCTTCAATCAGCCCCAGCATTTT | CASAPFNQPQHF
TRBJ1-4 | many | TRBV20-1 | . | TGCAGTGCTAGCGGCAGGGTATCTGCAACTAATGAAAAACTGTTTTTT | CSASGRVSATNEKLFF
TRBJ1-2 | medium-sized | TRBV29-1 | . | TGCAGCGTTGATTCAGGGAATAGCGGCTACACCTTC | CSVDSGNSGYTF
TRBJ2-7 | few | TRBV7-9 | TRBD1 | TGTGCCAGCAGCTTAGGGTCGGGACAGTCCTACGAGCAGTACTTC | CASSLGSGQSYEQYF
TRBJ2-3 | . | TRBV28 | . | TGTGCCAGCAGTTTACCCCAAAGGACAGATACGCAGTATTTT | CASSLPQRTDTQYF
TRBJ2-7 | few | TRBV3-1 | . | TGTGCCAGCAGCCAAGCGGCATCGAGTTACGAGCAGTACTTC | CASSQAASSYEQYF
TRBJ1-5 | many | TRBV5-4 | TRBD1 | TGTGCCAGCAGCTTGGCCGGGACAGGCAATCAGCCCCAGCATTTT | CASSLAGTGNQPQHF
TRBJ2-1 | many | TRBV29-1 | TRBD2 | TGCAGCGGAACTGTTCCGGGGGGATACTACAATGAGCAGTTCTTC | CSGTVPGGYYNEQFF
TRBJ2-2 | many | TRBV11-2 | . | TGTGCCAGCAGTACGACTATCCCTACGAACACCGGGGAGCTGTTTTTT | CASSTTIPTNTGELFF
TRBJ2-3 | few | TRBV28 | . | TGTGCCAGCAGAAGCACAGATACGCAGTATTTT | CASRSTDTQYF
TRBJ2-3 | many | TRBV14 | . | TGTGCCAGCAGCCAAAACAAGGGAATTGTCGGCACAGATACGCAGTATTTT | CASSQNKGIVGTDTQYF
TRBJ2-3 | few | TRBV7-2 | TRBD2 | TGTGCCAGCAGCTTATATTCCGCTAGCGGGGGGGCCACAGATACGCAGTATTTT | CASSLYSASGGATDTQYF
TRBJ1-1 | few | TRBV29-1 | TRBD1 | TGCAGCGTTATGACAGGGCGGGACACTGAAGCTTTCTTT | CSVMTGRDTEAFF
TRBJ1-5 | many | TRBV2 | . | TGTGCCAGCAGTGAACGTCAGTTAGGGCAGCCCCAGCATTTT | CASSERQLGQPQHF
TRBJ1-3 | few | TRBV14 | . | TGTGCCAGCAGCCAATTGCAAAGCTCTGAAAACACCATATATTTT | CASSQLQSSENTIYF
TRBJ2-7 | many | TRBV5-1 | TRBD1 | TGCGCCAGCAGCTCTGGACAGGTGAGCTCCTACGAGCAGTACTTC | CASSSGQVSSYEQYF
TRBJ2-3 | many | TRBV12-5 | . | TGTGCTAGTGGCCTTGACCAGGGACATACGCAGTATTTT | CASGLDQGHTQYF
TRBJ2-7 | . | TRBV11-2 | . | TGTGCCAGCAGCATGACTGGGGCGTCCTACGAGCAGTACTTC | CASSMTGASYEQYF
TRBJ2-3 | many | TRBV9 | . | TGTGCCAGCAGCGTACAACTACCAACAGATACGCAGTATTTT | CASSVQLPTDTQYF
TRBJ2-7 | many | TRBV20-1 | . | TGCAGTGCCCTACCGAGCCCCTTGAGCTCCTACGAGCAGTACTTC | CSALPSPLSSYEQYF
TRBJ1-2 | few | TRBV6-6 | . | TGTGCCAGCGAACAGGGTTCCTCTTGGGGCTACACCTTC | CASEQGSSWGYTF
TRBJ2-7 | many | TRBV30 | . | TGTGCCTGGAGTGTAATCCATTCCTACGAGCAGTACTTC | CAWSVIHSYEQYF
TRBJ2-7 | many | TRBV4-2 | . | TGTGCCAGCAGCCAAGATGACCAGCGCGAGCAGTACTTC | CASSQDDQREQYF
TRBJ2-6 | many | TRBV19 | . | TGTGCCAGTACCCACGTTGGTTCTGGGGCCAACGTCCTGACTTTC | CASTHVGSGANVLTF
TRBJ1-2 | many | TRBV20-1 | . | TGCAGTGCTCGAGGGGATAATGGCTACACCTTC | CSARGDNGYTF
TRBJ2-7 | . | TRBV2 | . | TGTGCCAGCAAAGGGACGCAGTGGTACGAGGAGTACTTC | CASKGTQWYEEYF
TRBJ2-1 | many | TRBV3-1 | . | TGTGCCAGCAGCCAAGGTCGGCGATTTTTCAATGAGCAGTTCTTC | CASSQGRRFFNEQFF
TRBJ2-5 | many | TRBV7-9 | . | TGTGCCACCCCCAGGGGAGAGACCCAGTACTTC | CATPRGETQYF
TRBJ2-1 | few | TRBV28 | . | TGTGCCAGCAACCCAGGTCTGGAAAATGAGCAGTTCTTC | CASNPGLENEQFF
TRBJ2-1 | many | TRBV5-6 | TRBD2 | TGTGCCAGCAGCTTAAGCGGGGACTACAATGAGCAGTTCTTC | CASSLSGDYNEQFF
TRBJ1-6 | many | TRBV29-1 | . | TGCAGCGTTGGTGACAGGAATAATTCACCCCTCCACTTT | CSVGDRNNSPLHF
TRBJ2-1 | few | TRBV28 | TRBD1 | TGTGCCAGTTTCCGGGACAGAAGCTCCTACAATGAGCAGTTCTTC | CASFRDRSSYNEQFF
TRBJ2-5 | medium-sized | TRBV7-2 | . | TGTGCCAGCAGTCAGGCTAGACAAGAGACCCAGTACTTC | CASSQARQETQYF